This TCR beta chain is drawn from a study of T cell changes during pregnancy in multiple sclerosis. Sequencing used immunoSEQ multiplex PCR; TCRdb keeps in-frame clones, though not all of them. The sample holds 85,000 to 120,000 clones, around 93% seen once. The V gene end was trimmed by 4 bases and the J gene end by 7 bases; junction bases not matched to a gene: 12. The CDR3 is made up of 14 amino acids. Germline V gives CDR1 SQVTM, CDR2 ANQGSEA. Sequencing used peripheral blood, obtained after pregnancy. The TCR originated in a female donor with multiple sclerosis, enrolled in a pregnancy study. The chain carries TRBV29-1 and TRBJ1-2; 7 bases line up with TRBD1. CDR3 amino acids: CSVARTGEVIGYTF. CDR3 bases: TGCAGCGTTGCTAGGACAGGAGAAGTCATTGGCTACACCTTC.